This paragraph covers one T cell receptor beta chain sequence. Its antigen remains unidentified. Time point specified: persistent/refractory GD, antithyroid drugs over 5 years with positive TRAb. Extracted RNA from PBMCs served as the source of the TCR library. Roughly 10 milliliters of peripheral blood went into EDTA tubes. Investigators prepared the TCR beta libraries by applying iRepertoire HTBI primers and Arm-PCR of CDR3 regions. TCRdb independently ran MiXCR on the multiplex PCR reads; one entry per CDR3 protein. The sample records hundreds of thousands of distinct CDR3 sequences, 30% being singletons. The ends lost 6 bases at V and 1 base at J; junction bases unmatched: 6. Germline V CDR1 and CDR2: LNHDA, SQIVND (reference sequence). CDR3 length: 14 amino acids. This specimen belongs to a study of regulatory T cells in long-lasting Graves disease. Whole-study results and caveats: In persistent patients, shared public clonotypes (over 2,500) outnumbered those in new patients (roughly 1,000).

This sequence joins TRBV19 and TRBJ2-7; TRBD1 matches at 7 bases. The specimen was peripheral blood mononuclear cells (PBMCs), collected when the disease was refractory, from a patient treated with antithyroid drugs. This TCR was recovered from a female donor with Graves disease. CDR3 coding DNA: TGTGCCAGTAGACCAACAGGGGATTCCTACGAGCAGTACTTC. Translated: CASRPTGDSYEQYF.